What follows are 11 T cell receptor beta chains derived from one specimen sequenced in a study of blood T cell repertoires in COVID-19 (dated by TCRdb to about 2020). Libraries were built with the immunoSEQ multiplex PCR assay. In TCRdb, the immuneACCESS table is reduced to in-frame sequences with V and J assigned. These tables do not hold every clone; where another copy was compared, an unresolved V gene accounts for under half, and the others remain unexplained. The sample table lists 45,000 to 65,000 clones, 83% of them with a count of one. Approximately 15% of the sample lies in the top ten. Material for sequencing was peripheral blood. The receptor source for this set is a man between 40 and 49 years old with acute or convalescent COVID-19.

In DNA form, the CDR3 reads TGTGCCAGCAGCCACGTGCGGAATGAGCAGTTCTTC. It yields the protein CASSHVRNEQFF. The chain couples TRBV3-1 (or the pseudogene TRBV3-2) to TRBJ2-1; D ambiguous. The CDR3 spans 12 residues. CDR1 and CDR2 (germline): LGHDT, YNNKEL (reference sequence). Trimming took 3 bases from V and 7 from J, leaving 7 bases between them.

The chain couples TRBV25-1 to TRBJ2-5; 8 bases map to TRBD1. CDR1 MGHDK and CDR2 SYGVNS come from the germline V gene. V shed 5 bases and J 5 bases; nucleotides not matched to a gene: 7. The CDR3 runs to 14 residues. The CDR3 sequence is CASSQDRVGETQYF. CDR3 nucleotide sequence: TGTGCCAGCAGTCAGGACAGGGTAGGGGAGACCCAGTACTTC. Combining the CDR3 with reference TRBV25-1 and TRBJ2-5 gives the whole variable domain EADIYQTPRYLVIGTGKKITLECSQTMGHDKMYWYQQDPGMELHLIHYSYGVNSTEKGDLSSESTVSRIRTEHFPLTLESARPSHTSQYLCASSQDRVGETQYFGPGTRLLVL.

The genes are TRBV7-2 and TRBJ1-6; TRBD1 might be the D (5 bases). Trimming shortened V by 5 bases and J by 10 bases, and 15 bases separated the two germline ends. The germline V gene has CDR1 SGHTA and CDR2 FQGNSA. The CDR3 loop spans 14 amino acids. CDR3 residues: CASSPKQVFSPLHF. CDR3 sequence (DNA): TGTGCCAGCAGCCCCAAACAGGTTTTCTCACCCCTCCACTTT.

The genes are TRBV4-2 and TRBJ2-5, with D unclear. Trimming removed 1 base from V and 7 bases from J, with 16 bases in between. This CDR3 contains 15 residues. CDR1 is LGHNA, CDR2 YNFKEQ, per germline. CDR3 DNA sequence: TGTGCCAGCAGCCAAGGCCCAGAGGTACCGGGGACCCAGTACTTC. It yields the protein CASSQGPEVPGTQYF.

The CDR3 nucleotides are TGTGCCAGTAGTATAATCAGCGGGGGTACCTACGAGCAGTACTTC. Its translation is CASSIISGGTYEQYF. The rearrangement joins TRBV19 to TRBJ2-7; 8 nucleotides align to TRBD2. The CDR3 has 15 amino acids. The J segment lost 2 bases and the V segment lost 2 bases, leaving 5 bases of the junction unmatched. The germline CDR1 and CDR2 sequences are LNHDA and SQIVND (reference sequence). The full variable domain, completed using reference TRBV19 and TRBJ2-7, is DGGITQSPKYLFRKEGQNVTLSCEQNLNHDAMYWYRQDPGQGLRLIYYSQIVNDFQKGDIAEGYSVSREKKESFPLTVTSAQKNPTAFYLCASSIISGGTYEQYFGPGTRLTVT.

This chain's CDR3 is CASSLAPGQGIGYGYTF. The CDR3 bases are TGTGCCAGCAGCTTGGCACCGGGACAGGGCATTGGCTATGGCTACACCTTC. The chain employs TRBV5-4 and TRBJ1-2, with 9 nucleotides matching TRBD1. From germline, CDR1 is SGHNT and CDR2 YYREEE (reference sequence). V dropped 0 bases and J dropped 4; count of bases not matched to a gene: 10. This CDR3 has 17 amino acids.

As DNA, the CDR3 is TGTGCCACCAGTGACCCCGACAGGGCTGACGAGCAGTACTTC. This sequence encodes CATSDPDRADEQYF. The rearrangement uses TRBV24-1 and TRBJ2-7; 7 nucleotides align to TRBD1. The length of the CDR3 is 14 residues. V dropped 4 bases and J dropped 5; count of bases not matched to a gene: 7. CDR1 is KGHDR, CDR2 SFDVKD, per germline.

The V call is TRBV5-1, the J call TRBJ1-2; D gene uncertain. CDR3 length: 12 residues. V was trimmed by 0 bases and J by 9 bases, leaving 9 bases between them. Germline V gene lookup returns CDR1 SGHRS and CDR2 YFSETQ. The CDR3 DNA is TGCGCCAGCAGCTTGGGTACGGGAAGCTACACCTTC. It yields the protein CASSLGTGSYTF.

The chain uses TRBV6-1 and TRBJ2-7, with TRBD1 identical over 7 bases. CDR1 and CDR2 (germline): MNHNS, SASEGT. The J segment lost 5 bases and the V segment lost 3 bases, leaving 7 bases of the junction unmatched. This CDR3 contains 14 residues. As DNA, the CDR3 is TGTGCCAGCAGTGAGAGGGGGCAGAATGACGAGCAGTACGTC. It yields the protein CASSERGQNDEQYV.

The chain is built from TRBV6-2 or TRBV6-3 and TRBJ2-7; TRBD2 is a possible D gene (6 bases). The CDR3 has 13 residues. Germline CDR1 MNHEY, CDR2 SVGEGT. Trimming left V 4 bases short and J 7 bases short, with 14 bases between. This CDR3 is CASSLRTTGEQYF. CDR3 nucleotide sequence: TGTGCCAGCAGTTTACGGACTACGGGGGAGCAGTACTTC.

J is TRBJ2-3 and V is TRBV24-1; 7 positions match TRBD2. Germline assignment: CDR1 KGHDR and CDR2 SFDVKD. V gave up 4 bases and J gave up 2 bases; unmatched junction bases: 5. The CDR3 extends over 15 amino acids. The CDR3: CATSEVAGLTDTQYF. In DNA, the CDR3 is TGTGCCACCAGTGAGGTAGCGGGTCTCACAGATACGCAGTATTTT.